This passage covers 3 T cell receptor beta chains from one sample sequenced in a study of cytomegalovirus exposure and HLA in healthy donors. Clones were sequenced by immunoSEQ multiplex PCR, and TCRdb holds only the in-frame ones, with some missing. Found here are some 200,000 clones, around 84% of them singletons; the top ten hold around 15%. Sequencing was performed on PBMCs. Source of these receptors: a woman younger than 45 in good health and CMV-seropositive.

This sequence joins TRBV7-6 and TRBJ1-3, with D unclear. The CDR3 length is 13 residues. Trimming took off 4 bases at V and 3 bases at J, with 7 bases between the two ends. Germline CDR1 and CDR2: SGHVS and FNYEAQ. The CDR3 loop reads CASSSDIGNTIYF. CDR3 sequence (DNA): TGTGCCAGCAGCTCCGACATTGGAAACACCATATATTTT.

The chain uses TRBV7-6 and TRBJ2-2; D might be TRBD2 (5 bases). Trimming stripped 3 bases from V and 5 bases from J, with 19 bases between. The CDR3 is 17 residues long. CDR1 is SGHVS, CDR2 FNYEAQ, per germline. In nucleotides, the CDR3 is TGTGCCAGCAGCTTCCTTCCTGGAGGAACCGGGACCGGGGAGCTGTTTTTT. Protein sequence: CASSFLPGGTGTGELFF. Together with reference TRBV7-6 and TRBJ2-2, the CDR3 gives the full variable domain: GAGVSQSPRYKVTKRGQDVALRCDPISGHVSLYWYRQALGQGPEFLTYFNYEAQQDKSGLPNDRFSAERPEGSISTLTIQRTEQRDSAMYRCASSFLPGGTGTGELFFGEGSRLTVL.

This clone was observed once. The rearrangement links TRBV5-6 to TRBJ2-7, with TRBD1 matching 9 bases. Germline CDR1 reads SGHDT; CDR2 reads YYEEEE. V shed 4 bases, J shed 0 bases, and the junction held 8 bases outside the gene matches. The CDR3 covers 16 residues. DNA for the CDR3: TGTGCCAGCAGCATACCAGGGACAGGGACCTCCTACGAGCAGTACTTC. Translation: CASSIPGTGTSYEQYF. The variable domain in full, with the rest retrieved from reference TRBV5-6 and TRBJ2-7, is DAGVTQSPTHLIKTRGQQVTLRCSPKSGHDTVSWYQQALGQGPQFIFQYYEEEERQRGNFPDRFSGHQFPNYSSELNVNALLLGDSALYLCASSIPGTGTSYEQYFGPGTRLTVT.